Sequencing of this T cell receptor beta chain was carried out in a study of T-cell reconstitution after alpha-beta-depleted transplantation in children (TCRdb year 2016). Study-wide context: The study quantitatively tracked T-cell immune reconstitution after TCRalphabeta/CD19-depleted allogeneic hematopoietic cell transplantation in children using TCR repertoire profiling.

The library came from PCR. Sequencing was performed on an Illumina HiSeq 2500. TCR libraries were prepared with molecular barcoding, using unique molecular identifiers to normalize TCRbeta repertoire quantification. TCRdb cleaned the public reads at Q25 with fastp, built clones with MiXCR and kept in-frame beta chains. Every entry covers one CDR3 protein and lists the most common genes and DNA from its rows. Present in this sample are roughly 500,000 distinct CDR3 sequences, approximately 30% of which were seen just once. The top ten clones comprise less than 2.5% of the sample. On this clonotype: No antigen is known for it. Base qualities are not at hand, and no much larger clone is one base apart.

At the junction V is shortened by 6 bases and J by 7 bases; bases outside the gene matches: 8. CDR1 and CDR2, per the germline V gene, are KGHSH and LQKENI. Inclusive of the bounding cysteine and phenylalanine, the CDR3 is 15 residues long. Of all the DNA, just the CDR3 is kept, 45 bases in frame from base 1. In this chain, TRBV18 is recombined with TRBJ2-7; the junction holds 14 bases that match TRBD2. The receptor was derived from a human donor who donated a stem cell graft to a child with aplastic anemia. Specimen: PBMCs from the stem cell graft donor, collected from the stem cell graft. The CDR3 sequence is CASSSTSGRAGEQYF. The nucleotide sequence is given as TGTGCCAGCTCGTCGACTAGCGGGAGGGCCGGAGAGCAGTACTTC.